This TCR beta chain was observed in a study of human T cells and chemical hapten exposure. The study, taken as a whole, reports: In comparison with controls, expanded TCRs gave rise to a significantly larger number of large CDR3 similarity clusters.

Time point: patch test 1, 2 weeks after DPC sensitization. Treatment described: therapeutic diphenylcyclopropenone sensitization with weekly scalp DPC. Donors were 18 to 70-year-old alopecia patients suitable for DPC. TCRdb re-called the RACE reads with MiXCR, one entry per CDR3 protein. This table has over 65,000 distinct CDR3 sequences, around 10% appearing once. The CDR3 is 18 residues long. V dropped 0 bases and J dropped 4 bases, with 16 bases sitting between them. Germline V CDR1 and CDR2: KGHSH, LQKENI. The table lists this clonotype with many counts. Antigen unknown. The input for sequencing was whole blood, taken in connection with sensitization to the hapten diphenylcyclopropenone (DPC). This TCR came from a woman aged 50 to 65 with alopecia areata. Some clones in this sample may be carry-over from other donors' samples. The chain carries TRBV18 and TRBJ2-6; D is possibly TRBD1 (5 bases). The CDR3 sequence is CASSPPAGLGPGANVLTF. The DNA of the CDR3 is TGTGCCAGCTCACCACCCGCAGGGCTAGGTCCCGGGGCCAACGTCCTGACTTTC.